This T cell receptor (beta chain) was obtained from a study of blood T cell repertoires in COVID-19. Overall study context: The samples span acute and convalescent COVID-19 from the United States, Italy and Spain. PBMCs, B-cell-depleted T cells, or T cells were the source of the cDNA or gDNA that made up the material.

On this clone: The same CDR3 arises from other DNA sequences in this sample as well.

Source study methods: Reference gene primers were amplified, and this amplification served to estimate nucleated cell counts. The data were produced by immunoSEQ multiplex PCR, yet TCRdb's version contains in-frame clones alone and is incomplete. V and J calls and clone size are those listed in that table; D and trimming were worked out from the DNA. The table shows about 150,000 clones, with 75% to 90% occurring only once. The sequence was collected from a woman aged 35 to 49 with acute or convalescent COVID-19. Sequenced input: peripheral blood.

The CDR3, as DNA: TGTGCCAGCTCTCTGGGGGGTACGCAGTATTTT. Translated, it gives CASSLGGTQYF. V usage is TRBV27 and J usage is TRBJ2-3, with D tentatively TRBD2 (6 bases). V lost 8 bases, J lost 8 bases, and 11 bases lay in between. The CDR3 runs to 11 residues. CDR1 is MNHEY, CDR2 SMNVEV, per germline (reference sequence).